The 26 T cell receptor beta chains in this list originate from one sample, sequenced in a study of blood T cells in healthy people across ages. Through a sample-barcoded 5' primer and a J-beta primer mix, a second PCR was run for roughly 6 to 11 cycles. Via MiXCR, TCRdb re-called the 5' RACE reads, giving one row per CDR3 protein. The sample has about 930,000 distinct CDR3 sequences; 29% are singletons. Another study also made use of these data, one on T cells of mothers and their children.

Sequencing was performed on blood. The receptors originated from a woman in her thirties or forties in good health.

This clonotype was recorded once. V usage is TRBV12-3 or TRBV12-4 and J usage is TRBJ1-1; D is unclear. The CDR3 length is 12 residues. Trimming removed 6 bases at V and 6 bases at J, with 11 bases between. The CDR3 DNA is TGTGCCAGCAGAGACCGTGGGGCTGAAGCTTTCTTT. It yields the protein CASRDRGAEAFF.

The V gene is TRBV12-3 or TRBV12-4, the J gene TRBJ1-6; 7 nucleotides agree with TRBD1. The CDR3 runs 15 residues. J was trimmed by 7 bases and V by 6 bases; bases with no gene match: 9. The CDR3 bases are TGTGCCAGCAGCCCTGATGAGGGGGCCAATTCACCCCTCCACTTT. Its translation: CASSPDEGANSPLHF.

The V gene is TRBV2, the J gene TRBJ2-7; TRBD1 is a possible D gene (6 bases). Looked up from germline, CDR1 is SNHLY and CDR2 is FYNNEI. This CDR3 is 12 amino acids long. V was clipped by 2 bases and J by 6 bases, with 8 bases between them. The CDR3 loop is CASSELQGEQYF. CDR3 DNA: TGTGCCAGCAGTGAATTACAGGGCGAGCAGTACTTC.

There are a few counts of this clonotype. The rearrangement joins TRBV29-1 to TRBJ2-6; 7 bases agree with TRBD1. Germline V CDR1 and CDR2: SQVTM, ANQGSEA. The length of the CDR3 is 16 residues. The V and J ends lost 5 bases and 0 bases, in that order; junction bases with no gene match: 7. The CDR3 DNA is TGCAGCGTTACCACAGGGGCCAGCTCTGGGGCCAACGTCCTGACTTTC. It codes for CSVTTGASSGANVLTF.

About this clonotype: A clone one base away is much larger, so this may be a read error. This sequence joins TRBV20-1 and TRBJ2-3; maybe TRBD1 (5 bases). The CDR3 spans 15 residues. Germline V gene data show CDR1 as DFQATT and CDR2 as SNEGSKA (reference sequence). The CDR3 coding sequence is TGCAGTGCAACCACTTTTGCGGCCCACACAGGTACGCAGTATTTT. It is translated as CSATTFAAHTGTQYF.

The rearrangement uses TRBV7-3 and TRBJ2-5; 9 nucleotides align to TRBD2. This CDR3 has 16 residues. In germline, CDR1 is SGHTA, CDR2 FQGTGA. V shed 1 base, J shed 5 bases, and the junction held 8 bases outside the gene matches. CDR3 in amino acids: CASSLNSAGGRETQYF. CDR3 DNA sequence: TGTGCCAGCAGCTTAAACTCGGCGGGGGGGCGGGAGACCCAGTACTTC.

V gene TRBV20-1 combines with J gene TRBJ1-1; tentative D call: TRBD1 (6 bases). There are 13 residues in the CDR3. Germline assignment: CDR1 DFQATT and CDR2 SNEGSKA (reference sequence). The V end lost 3 bases, the J end lost 3 bases, and 11 bases lay between the germline ends. The CDR3: CSASQGSDTEAFF. CDR3 coding DNA: TGCAGTGCTAGTCAGGGGTCGGACACTGAAGCTTTCTTT.

V is TRBV12-3 or TRBV12-4 and J is TRBJ1-6; 10 nucleotides line up with TRBD1. The junction had 4 bases not matched to a gene; V was cut back by 1 base and J by 7 bases. The CDR3 is 16 amino acids. DNA for the CDR3: TGTGCCAGCAGTTTAGGGACAGGGGGTATGAATTCACCCCTCCACTTT. This codes for CASSLGTGGMNSPLHF.

The chain is built from TRBV7-3 and TRBJ2-5; 7 bases match TRBD1. V lost 5 bases and J lost 11; bases outside the gene matches: 17. CDR1 and CDR2 from the germline V gene are SGHTA and FQGTGA. The CDR3 loop spans 15 amino acids. The CDR3 nucleotides read TGTGCCAGCAGCCAGTTGTTGGGACAGAAGAATGAGCAGTACTTC. The encoded protein is CASSQLLGQKNEQYF.

This clonotype has more than one count but fewer than ten. V gene TRBV21-1 combines with J gene TRBJ1-1; TRBD1 is taken as the D call from the table, unchecked against the DNA. TRBV21-1 is tagged as a pseudogene. The CDR3 is made up of 16 amino acids. For the CDR3, the DNA is TGTGCCAGCAGCCCCAGGTACGTCCCTATGAGGACTGAAGCTTTCTTT. It yields the protein CASSPRYVPMRTEAFF.

This clonotype was seen many times. CDR3 protein: CATSDPGIKGNEQFF. CDR3 nucleotide sequence: TGTGCCACCAGTGATCCAGGGATAAAGGGCAATGAGCAGTTCTTC. V gene TRBV24-1 combines with J gene TRBJ2-1; D perhaps matches TRBD1 (5 bases). The length of the CDR3 is 15 residues. V gave up 3 bases and J gave up 6 bases, with 14 bases separating them. Germline lookup yields CDR1 KGHDR and CDR2 SFDVKD.

In DNA, the CDR3 is TGTGCCAGCAGTTTATATCCCGGGGAAAACATTCAGTACTTC. It codes for CASSLYPGENIQYF. The chain combines TRBV28 with TRBJ2-4; possibly TRBD2 for D (5 bases). Trimming cost V 1 base and J 5 bases, with 9 bases left between them. The germline CDR1 and CDR2 sequences are MDHEN and SYDVKM. The CDR3 consists of 14 residues.

The gene calls are TRBV30 and TRBJ2-3, with 10 bases aligning to TRBD2. The CDR3 sequence is 14 residues long. Unmatched junction bases numbered 3, after V lost 5 bases and J lost 1 base. The germline gives CDR1 GTSNPN, CDR2 SVGIG (reference sequence). CDR3 residues: CAWATSGGTDTQYF. The CDR3 DNA follows: TGTGCCTGGGCTACTAGCGGGGGCACAGATACGCAGTATTTT.

The genes are TRBV20-1 and TRBJ1-5; perhaps TRBD1 as D (6 bases). Germline-derived CDR1 and CDR2 are DFQATT and SNEGSKA (reference sequence). CDR3 length equals 14 residues. V was shortened by 4 bases and J by 3 bases, with 13 bases between the two germline ends. Here the CDR3 reads CSATPGQLNQPQHF. For the CDR3, the DNA is TGCAGTGCTACACCGGGACAACTCAATCAGCCCCAGCATTTT.

The sample holds a few counts of this clonotype. This clone may be a read error of a much larger clone one base away. The CDR3 protein is CASSYGENEQYF. CDR3 nucleotide sequence: TGTGCCAGCTCCTATGGGGAGAATGAGCAGTACTTC. V is TRBV28 and J is TRBJ2-5, with D perhaps TRBD2 (5 bases). The CDR3 has 12 residues. With 8 bases removed from V and 11 bases from J, the gap between germline ends came to 18 bases. CDR1 and CDR2 from the germline V gene are MDHEN and SYDVKM.

This clonotype came up many times. The chain links TRBV20-1 to TRBJ2-7; D gene ambiguous. V dropped 3 bases and J dropped 3 bases, with 12 bases sitting between them. The germline V gene has CDR1 DFQATT and CDR2 SNEGSKA (reference sequence). The CDR3 is 13 residues long. The DNA for the CDR3 is TGCAGTGCTAGCAGGATACCCAACTACGAGCAGTACTTC. Its protein product is CSASRIPNYEQYF.

This clonotype appeared many times. The chain has TRBV10-3 and TRBJ2-7, with 8 bases that match TRBD1. Germline loops: CDR1 ENHRY, CDR2 SYGVKD. V lost 6 bases to trimming and J lost 7 bases; unmatched junction nucleotides: 8. The CDR3 has 13 amino acids. This chain's CDR3 is CAIRPDRVEEQYF. CDR3 sequence (DNA): TGTGCCATCAGACCGGACAGGGTAGAAGAGCAGTACTTC.

This clonotype was detected many times. A much bigger clone sits one base away, suggesting this may be a read error. V is TRBV11-1 and J is TRBJ1-6; 7 positions match TRBD1. The ends lost 5 bases at V and 5 bases at J; junction bases unmatched: 3. Per germline, CDR1 SGHAT and CDR2 FQDESV (reference sequence). The CDR3 is 14 residues long. This CDR3 is CASSLGQNNSPLHF. The CDR3 DNA reads TGTGCCAGCAGCCTGGGACAGAATAATTCACCCCTCCACTTT.

This clonotype was counted only a few times. One base away lies a much larger clone, so this may be a sequencing read error. This is likely a read error, given that the CDR3 carries no conserved phenylalanine or tryptophan at its end. The chain recombines TRBV29-1 with TRBJ2-5, with a possible D match to TRBD1 (5 bases). This CDR3 has 16 residues. Germline V gives CDR1 SQVTM, CDR2 ANQGSEA. V lost 4 bases and J lost 2, with 20 bases in between. CDR3 sequence reads: CSVGGRSNPPQETQYV. The DNA of the CDR3 is TGCAGCGTTGGGGGCAGGAGTAACCCACCGCAAGAGACCCAGTACGTC.

The chain uses TRBV29-1 and TRBJ2-3; the match to TRBD2 covers 7 bases. The germline V gene has CDR1 SQVTM and CDR2 ANQGSEA. The ends lost 1 base at V and 1 base at J; junction bases unmatched: 8. The CDR3 length is 16 residues. The CDR3 reads CSVEGEGYVGTDTQYF. CDR3 DNA: TGCAGCGTTGAAGGGGAGGGGTACGTGGGCACAGATACGCAGTATTTT.

The gene calls are TRBV4-2 and TRBJ2-7, with no clear D. The DNA end is more similar to TRBJ2-5, so the J call may be wrong. The length of the CDR3 is 13 residues. The germline CDR1 and CDR2 sequences are LGHNA and YNFKEQ. The CDR3 protein is CASSATKRETQYF. The DNA for the CDR3 is TGTGCCAGCAGCGCAACAAAAAGGGAGACCCAGTACTTC.

This clonotype appeared a few times. The J gene is TRBJ2-5, the V gene TRBV28; D is ambiguous. CDR1 and CDR2 from the germline V gene are MDHEN and SYDVKM. V was cut by 6 bases and J by 1 base, with 12 bases left in between. The CDR3 is made up of 14 amino acids. CDR3 amino acids: CASSLLKPQETQYF. In DNA, the CDR3 is TGTGCCAGCAGCCTATTAAAACCCCAAGAGACCCAGTACTTC.

This clonotype was found a few times. The chain employs TRBV6-1 and TRBJ1-2; D gene uncertain. The CDR3 sequence is 10 residues long. Germline V lookup: CDR1 MNHNS, CDR2 SASEGT. V gave up 8 bases and J gave up 8 bases, with 9 bases separating them. The CDR3 loop reads CASRSGGYTF. CDR3 sequence (DNA): TGTGCCAGCCGGAGTGGGGGCTACACCTTC.

In regard to this clonotype: This may come from a read error, since a much larger clone is one base off. This chain uses TRBV14 with TRBJ1-1; unclear D gene. The V gene lost 1 base and the J gene lost 6 bases, with 3 bases spanning the gap. The CDR3 is 11 residues long. Germline assignment: CDR1 SGHDN and CDR2 FVKESK. The CDR3 DNA sequence: TGTGCCAGCAGCCAAGTGGCTGAAGCTTTCTTT. It encodes CASSQVAEAFF.

This clonotype was counted at least ten times. This rearrangement joins TRBV28 to TRBJ2-1; D is uncertain. The germline CDR1 and CDR2 sequences are MDHEN and SYDVKM. Trimming shortened V by 6 bases and J by 8 bases, and 11 bases separated the two germline ends. CDR3 size: 12 residues. In DNA form, the CDR3 reads TGTGCCAGCAGGCTTCAAAGGGATGAGCAGTTCTTC. It codes for CASRLQRDEQFF.

In its sample, this clonotype was seen a few times. This chain connects TRBV28 to TRBJ2-3; tentatively, D is TRBD2 (5 bases). Deletions cut 2 bases from V and 5 bases from J, with 17 bases between. The CDR3 covers 16 residues. The germline gives CDR1 MDHEN, CDR2 SYDVKM. CDR3 sequence (DNA): TGTGCCAGCAGTTTAGGCGGCTCTGCGGACTTAGATACGCAGTATTTT. Translating it yields CASSLGGSADLDTQYF.